This T cell receptor (beta chain) is from a study of PD-1 blockade in classical Hodgkin lymphoma. About the research overall: Patients were infused with nivolumab 3 mg/kg every 2 weeks. Overall study findings and caveats: Lower baseline TCR diversity marked trial partial responders and progressors.

Produced via immunoSEQ multiplex PCR; TCRdb's table is partial and in-frame only. Found here are roughly 90,000 clones, roughly 80% of them singletons; the top ten hold around 15%. Germline V CDR1 and CDR2: SGHNT, YENEEA. The CDR3 has 15 amino acids. Trimming took off 3 bases at V and 8 bases at J, with 17 bases between the two ends. All patients experienced relapse after autologous stem cell transplantation, and brentuximab vedotin exposure was variable. Points on this clone: What it binds is unknown.

The sequence came from a human donor with classical Hodgkin lymphoma. The source was peripheral blood mononuclear cells (PBMCs), collected before the second cycle of nivolumab. The J gene is TRBJ2-1, the V gene TRBV11-3; either TRBD1 or TRBD2 may fit D (5 bases each). CDR3 in DNA: TGTGCCAGCAGCTTGGGGACCGTGGGGATTTATGAGCAGTTCTTC. This encodes CASSLGTVGIYEQFF.